Following are 2 T cell receptor beta chains from one sample sequenced in a study of blood T cell repertoires in COVID-19. Generated by immunoSEQ multiplex PCR, the TCRdb table keeps only in-frame clones and is missing some. The repertoire holds some 250,000 clones, with roughly 88% as singletons. Sequencing was performed on peripheral blood. These receptors came from a man aged 25-45 years who had recovered from COVID-19.

The V and J genes are TRBV2 and TRBJ1-2, with a weak D call TRBD1 (6 bases). The ends were cut back, 3 bases at V and 4 bases at J, with 9 bases in the middle. Per the germline V gene, CDR1 is SNHLY and CDR2 is FYNNEI. The CDR3 extends over 13 amino acids. In nucleotides, the CDR3 is TGTGCCAGCAGTGATGGGGGCCTCTATGGCTACACCTTC. It translates to CASSDGGLYGYTF.

The chain couples TRBV5-6 to TRBJ1-1, with D perhaps matching TRBD1 (5 bases). V lost 4 bases to trimming and J lost 5 bases, with 18 bases between them. This CDR3 has 15 residues. Germline assignment: CDR1 SGHDT and CDR2 YYEEEE. CDR3 region: CASSPMGGRQTEAFF. CDR3 DNA sequence: TGTGCCAGCAGCCCTATGGGGGGGAGGCAAACTGAAGCTTTCTTT.